A single sample is the source of the 24 T cell receptor beta chains below, sequenced in a study of cytomegalovirus exposure and HLA in healthy donors. Vbeta (60) and Jbeta (13) primers were used in the PCR. Assay: immunoSEQ multiplex PCR; the TCRdb copy retains only in-frame clones and omits some. This sample has hundreds of thousands of clones, with 76% found just once. The sequenced sample consisted of PBMCs. All receptors derive from a man between 18 and 29 years old in good health and CMV-seronegative.

V gene TRBV28 combines with J gene TRBJ2-3, with 8 bases aligning to TRBD2. CDR3 size: 15 residues. The V gene end was trimmed by 4 bases and the J gene end by 5 bases; junction bases not matched to a gene: 8. Germline V gene sequence: CDR1 MDHEN, CDR2 SYDVKM. CDR3 DNA sequence: TGTGCCAGCAGTTCGCCAGCGGGAGTAGAAGATACGCAGTATTTT. Its protein product is CASSSPAGVEDTQYF. The whole variable domain, filled in from reference TRBV28 and TRBJ2-3, reads DVKVTQSSRYLVKRTGEKVFLECVQDMDHENMFWYRQDPGLGLRLIYFSYDVKMKEKGDIPEGYSVSREKKERFSLILESASTNQTSMYLCASSSPAGVEDTQYFGPGTRLTVL.

There are a few counts of this clone. The rearrangement joins TRBV6-1 to TRBJ1-5, with TRBD1 matching over 7 bases. The CDR3 is 12 amino acids. Germline values: CDR1 MNHNS, CDR2 SASEGT. V shed 3 bases and J 11 bases; nucleotides not matched to a gene: 4. The CDR3 nucleotides are TGTGCCAGCAGTGAGACAGGGCTGTCCCAGCATTTT. Its protein is CASSETGLSQHF.

In nucleotides, the CDR3 is TGTGCCAGCAGCCCGGGACTAGCGGGGTCGGGGGGTTGGTTCTTC. This sequence encodes CASSPGLAGSGGWFF. V is TRBV7-2 and J is TRBJ2-1, with TRBD2 matching over 13 bases. This CDR3 spans 15 amino acids. The junction had 13 bases not matched to a gene; V was cut back by 5 bases and J by 15 bases. In germline, CDR1 is SGHTA, CDR2 FQGNSA.

The chain uses TRBV7-9 and TRBJ2-1, with 9 bases fitting TRBD2. The CDR3 length is 16 residues. The J segment lost 4 bases and the V segment lost 0 bases, leaving 4 bases of the junction unmatched. Germline lookup yields CDR1 SEHNR and CDR2 FQNEAQ (reference sequence). The CDR3 coding sequence is TGTGCCAGCAGCTTAGCGCTAGCGGGAAATTACAATGAGCAGTTCTTC. Protein: CASSLALAGNYNEQFF.

The chain joins TRBV4-1 to TRBJ2-5, with 7 bases identical to TRBD2. Gene TRBJ2-7 matches the end of the DNA better, so the J call may be wrong. Germline values: CDR1 MGHRA, CDR2 YSYEKL. The CDR3 totals 16 residues. CDR3 residues: CASSQGTSAPSSEQYF. Written as DNA, the CDR3 is TGCGCCAGCAGCCAAGGTACTAGCGCCCCTTCCAGCGAGCAGTACTTC.

The V call is TRBV27, the J call TRBJ1-5; a weak D match, TRBD1 (6 bases). Trimming took 1 base from V and 4 from J, leaving 11 bases between them. Germline V gene data show CDR1 as MNHEY and CDR2 as SMNVEV (reference sequence). CDR3 length: 15 residues. CDR3 nucleotide sequence: TGTGCCAGCAGTTTATTTGGGACACCGAATCAGCCCCAGCATTTT. Its protein product is CASSLFGTPNQPQHF.

The chain employs TRBV6-5 and TRBJ1-2; D possibly corresponds to TRBD1 (5 bases). Trimming removed 5 bases at V and 8 bases at J, with 18 bases between. Looked up from germline, CDR1 is MNHEY and CDR2 is SVGAGI. This CDR3 spans 14 amino acids. The CDR3 sequence: CASSPTRDSPGYTF. The CDR3 DNA reads TGTGCCAGCAGTCCGACCCGAGACAGTCCAGGCTACACCTTC.

The chain joins TRBV5-4 to TRBJ2-2; 7 bases align to TRBD1. The CDR3 has 15 residues. Germline trimming cut 1 base from V and 2 bases from J; bases unmatched to any gene: 2. Germline V gives CDR1 SGHNT, CDR2 YYREEE (reference sequence). The CDR3 DNA is TGTGCCAGCAGCTTGAGGGGGCCCAACACCGGGGAGCTGTTTTTT. Amino acid sequence: CASSLRGPNTGELFF.

The CDR3 reads CASSPLGGNTEAFF. The CDR3 coding sequence is TGTGCCAGCTCACCACTAGGAGGGAACACTGAAGCTTTCTTT. The gene calls are TRBV18 and TRBJ1-1; D gene ambiguous. This CDR3 has 14 residues. Trimming removed 1 base from V and 1 base from J, with 7 bases in between. Per germline, CDR1 KGHSH and CDR2 LQKENI.

This chain joins TRBV6-5 and TRBJ2-7; 8 nucleotides match TRBD2. V lost 2 bases to trimming and J lost 2 bases; unmatched junction nucleotides: 2. Looked up from germline, CDR1 is MNHEY and CDR2 is SVGAGI. This CDR3 comprises 14 residues. Written as DNA, the CDR3 is TGTGCCAGCAGTTACCAGCGGGAGACCTACGAGCAGTACTTC. As protein: CASSYQRETYEQYF.

The chain carries TRBV2 and TRBJ2-5; TRBD2 might be the D (6 bases). Germline values: CDR1 SNHLY, CDR2 FYNNEI. The CDR3 has 13 residues. V gave up 8 bases and J gave up 0 bases, with 10 bases separating them. CDR3 sequence reads: CASLSGHQETQYF. The CDR3 DNA follows: TGTGCCAGCCTAAGCGGGCACCAAGAGACCCAGTACTTC. The variable domain in full, with the rest retrieved from reference TRBV2 and TRBJ2-5, is EPEVTQTPSHQVTQMGQEVILRCVPISNHLYFYWYRQILGQKVEFLVSFYNNEISEKSEIFDDQFSVERPDGSNFTLKIRSTKLEDSAMYFCASLSGHQETQYFGPGTRLLVL.

The CDR3 protein is CASRTSGSTDTQYF. In DNA form, the CDR3 reads TGCGCCAGCCGGACTAGCGGGAGCACAGATACGCAGTATTTT. This chain uses TRBV5-1 with TRBJ2-3; 11 bases are shared with TRBD2. This CDR3 is 14 amino acids long. Per the germline V gene, CDR1 is SGHRS and CDR2 is YFSETQ. The V segment lost 7 bases and the J segment 0 bases; nucleotides outside the gene matches: 1. The whole variable domain, remainder taken from reference TRBV5-1 and TRBJ2-3, is KAGVTQTPRYLIKTRGQQVTLSCSPISGHRSVSWYQQTPGQGLQFLFEYFSETQRNKGNFPGRFSGRQFSNSRSEMNVSTLELGDSALYLCASRTSGSTDTQYFGPGTRLTVL.

The genes are TRBV19 and TRBJ2-5, with 10 nucleotides matching TRBD2. The CDR3 length is 14 residues. Looked up from germline, CDR1 is LNHDA and CDR2 is SQIVND (reference sequence). The V and J ends lost 4 bases and 5 bases, in that order; junction bases with no gene match: 4. CDR3 sequence reads: CASSRLAGEETQYF. CDR3 nucleotides: TGTGCCAGTAGTAGGCTAGCGGGAGAGGAGACCCAGTACTTC.

V usage is TRBV7-9 and J usage is TRBJ2-5; 7 bases are a match to TRBD1. J gave up 5 bases and V 5 bases, and 5 bases lay outside the gene matches. The CDR3 consists of 13 residues. Germline CDR1 is SEHNR and CDR2 is FQNEAQ (reference sequence). In nucleotides, the CDR3 is TGTGCCAGCAGCGGGACAGCCGGCGAGACCCAGTACTTC. The encoded protein is CASSGTAGETQYF.

V gene TRBV28 combines with J gene TRBJ2-7; D perhaps matches TRBD1 (5 bases). Germline-derived CDR1 and CDR2 are MDHEN and SYDVKM. The CDR3 consists of 11 residues. The germline V and J ends were trimmed by 6 bases and 7 bases, with 10 bases remaining between them. CDR3 sequence reads: CASSPREEQYF. CDR3 DNA: TGTGCCAGCAGCCCCAGGGAAGAGCAGTACTTC.

In its sample, this clone was seen a few times. This chain connects TRBV5-1 to TRBJ1-2, with D unresolved. This CDR3 has 15 residues. Trimming cost V 4 bases and J 6 bases, with 19 bases left between them. Germline V lookup: CDR1 SGHRS, CDR2 YFSETQ. The CDR3 reads CASSNGMAPGDGYTF. The CDR3, as DNA: TGCGCCAGCAGCAATGGGATGGCGCCCGGGGATGGCTACACCTTC.

V usage is TRBV4-1 and J usage is TRBJ1-1; 8 bases match TRBD1. The V and J ends lost 0 bases and 0 bases, in that order; junction bases with no gene match: 3. This CDR3 has 16 residues. CDR1 and CDR2 from the germline V gene are MGHRA and YSYEKL. CDR3 amino acids: CASSQDRTGLNTEAFF. The CDR3 DNA sequence: TGCGCCAGCAGCCAAGACCGGACAGGGCTGAACACTGAAGCTTTCTTT.

J is TRBJ2-1 and V is TRBV7-9, with 11 positions matching TRBD2. This CDR3 contains 19 residues. J was trimmed by 7 bases and V by 4 bases; bases with no gene match: 18. Germline V gene lookup returns CDR1 SEHNR and CDR2 FQNEAQ (reference sequence). This CDR3 reads CASSSPNHYTGTSGNEQFF. As DNA, the CDR3 is TGTGCCAGCAGCTCCCCGAATCATTACACCGGGACTAGCGGTAATGAGCAGTTCTTC.

This clone was picked up a small number of times. This chain uses TRBV10-3 with TRBJ1-2, with 9 positions matching TRBD1. The germline V gene encodes CDR1 ENHRY and CDR2 SYGVKD. The trim removed 6 bases at V and 6 bases at J, leaving 5 bases unmatched. The CDR3 has 13 amino acids. In DNA form, the CDR3 reads TGTGCCATCAGGGAGACAGGGGGTGATGGCTACACCTTC. It codes for CAIRETGGDGYTF.

The chain carries TRBV5-1 and TRBJ1-1, with TRBD1 matching 8 bases. This CDR3 is 15 amino acids long. Per the germline V gene, CDR1 is SGHRS and CDR2 is YFSETQ. V lost 4 bases to trimming and J lost 0 bases; unmatched junction nucleotides: 5. Here the CDR3 reads CASSPPTGVNTEAFF. CDR3 coding DNA: TGCGCCAGCAGCCCTCCGACAGGGGTGAACACTGAAGCTTTCTTT. Using reference TRBV5-1 and TRBJ1-1 for the parts outside the CDR3, the full variable domain is KAGVTQTPRYLIKTRGQQVTLSCSPISGHRSVSWYQQTPGQGLQFLFEYFSETQRNKGNFPGRFSGRQFSNSRSEMNVSTLELGDSALYLCASSPPTGVNTEAFFGQGTRLTVV.

This chain connects TRBV15 to TRBJ1-4, with D possibly being TRBD1 (5 bases). Per germline, CDR1 LNHNV and CDR2 YYDKDF (reference sequence). V shed 5 bases and J shed 7 bases, with 17 bases lying between them. This CDR3 is 15 amino acids long. CDR3 sequence (DNA): TGTGCCACCAGCCAGGCAGGGTGGGTGGGTGAAAAACTGTTTTTT. Its translation is CATSQAGWVGEKLFF.

This clone turned up a few times. One end of the junction fails to match germline, which may point to a read error. The V gene is TRBV7-7, the J gene TRBJ1-3; 9 bases are a match to TRBD1. Germline CDR1 is SSHAT and CDR2 is FNYEAQ (reference sequence). CDR3 length equals 16 residues. In nucleotides, the CDR3 is TGTGCTAGCAGCTTTCCCGGACAGGGGTGGGGAAACACCATATATTTT. The encoded protein is CASSFPGQGWGNTIYF.

CDR3 amino acids: CASSWHSGRANEQFF. For the CDR3, the DNA is TGTGCCAGCAGTTGGCATAGCGGGAGGGCCAATGAGCAGTTCTTC. The chain carries TRBV28 and TRBJ2-1; 11 nucleotides agree with TRBD2. The CDR3 is made up of 15 amino acids. In germline, CDR1 is MDHEN, CDR2 SYDVKM. V gave up 4 bases and J gave up 6 bases; unmatched junction bases: 5.

This chain joins TRBV6-5 and TRBJ1-1; D is unclear. The V end lost 0 bases, the J end lost 6 bases, and 17 bases lay between the germline ends. The CDR3 spans 16 residues. Germline V gives CDR1 MNHEY, CDR2 SVGAGI. The CDR3 DNA reads TGTGCCAGCAGTTACTCTTCTAGACCCCTTCGGGCTGAAGCTTTCTTT. Its protein product is CASSYSSRPLRAEAFF.